The entry below gives a single TCR beta chain sequence along with its context. Antigen unknown. This sample was included in a study of human thymus T cells. Germline values: CDR1 GTSNPN, CDR2 SVGIG (reference sequence). The CDR3 has 11 residues. The V gene end was trimmed by 3 bases and the J gene end by 5 bases; junction bases not matched to a gene: 0. Generated by immunoSEQ multiplex PCR, the TCRdb table keeps only in-frame clones and is missing some. Of 70,000 to 75,000 clones in the sample, roughly 96% were seen once. The thymus tissue came from resections taken during corrective heart surgery. General observations from the study: Thymic and blood repertoires showed apparently biased V and J gene usage. Highly overlapping thymic repertoires among unrelated individuals were reported in related research.

This sequence joins TRBV30 and TRBJ2-5, with 7 positions matching TRBD1. This sequence originates from a girl under two years old with a congenital heart defect but otherwise immunologically healthy. The sequencing sample was made of thymus tissue. CDR3 amino acids: CAWRGQETQYF. In DNA, the CDR3 is TGTGCCTGGAGGGGACAGGAGACCCAGTACTTC.